This T cell receptor (beta chain) derives from a study of OX40 agonist ivuxolimab in advanced cancers. Study-wide background: Cancers in dose escalation were hepatocellular, melanoma, renal cell and head and neck.

Sequencing was performed with immunoSEQ multiplex PCR; in TCRdb, only in-frame clones are kept and a portion is missing. This table has 67,000 or so clones, roughly nine tenths appearing once. The CDR3 length is 15 residues. Germline V lookup: CDR1 MNHEY, CDR2 SMNVEV (reference sequence). V lost 1 base and J 7 bases, leaving 17 bases between the germline ends. Sample: CD4+ or CD8+ T cells sorted from blood, taken in a trial of the OX40 agonist ivuxolimab. The chain carries TRBV27 and TRBJ2-7, with D perhaps being TRBD1 or TRBD2 (6 bases each). The clonotype comes from an adult with an advanced solid tumor such as melanoma, head and neck, liver or kidney cancer. The CDR3 bases are TGTGCCAGCAGTTTATATGGGGGGCCGGGGGAGGAGCAGTACTTC. This gives the protein CASSLYGGPGEEQYF.